The present TCR beta chain was sequenced within a study of vaccination effects on CD4 cells after COVID-19 (dated by TCRdb to the early 2020s). Study-wide context: In the ViraFEST assay, PBMC were stimulated with viral peptide pools, and TCR sequencing was then used to find antigen-specific CD4+ T cell clonotypes based on their expansion. The full study included some 10 COVID-19 convalescent patients and several SARS-CoV-2-naive healthy vaccine recipients. Around 2 million PBMC per well were cultured in IMDM with around 5.3% human AB serum, 8.5 to 10 IU/ml IL-2 and gentamicin, plus 10 ug/ml peptides. Two doses of either the BNT162b2 or the mRNA-1273 mRNA SARS-CoV-2 vaccine were administered to participants. In the study, cultures from other donors were sequenced using the Oncomine TCR Beta short-read assay on an Illumina iSeq 100. SARS-CoV-2 spike-specific CD4+ TCR repertoires were compared before and after mRNA vaccination in COVID-19 convalescent patients and in infection-naive vaccine recipients. Paper-wide results and their limitations: In healthy vaccine recipients, vaccine-induced clones were almost all SARS-CoV-2 mono-reactive, with only 1 of 255 being cross-reactive with common cold coronaviruses. Clones induced by infection and clones induced by vaccination both contracted markedly at late timepoints after vaccination, which fits with T cell responses waning over time. The study was limited by a small number of convalescent patients and lacked early post-infection timepoints.

Sequences SGHRS (CDR1) and YFSETQ (CDR2) are obtained from the germline V gene. The CDR3 sequence holds 15 residues, the cysteine and phenylalanine included. Just CDR3 DNA is preserved here, 45 bases in frame from base 1. From V the trimming removes 4 bases and from J it removes 2 bases, while the gene matches leave 5 bases of the junction unaccounted for. With regard to this clone: Its antigen is unknown. Qualities for individual bases were not recorded, and no much larger clone is one base off.

The library was obtained by the immunoSEQ multiplex PCR assay. DNA from the cultured, isolated CD4+ T cells was subjected to TCR beta CDR3 sequencing. In the source study's methods: The analysis removed non-productive TCR sequences, trimmed reads to the CDR3 region, and retained only CDR3s that were 7 or more amino acids long. The MANAFEST web app was used to identify antigen-specific clonotypes by comparing expansion in peptide wells with expansion in reference cultures. Positive clones required FDR<0.05 expansion versus reference and all other wells, odds ratio above 5, and frequency above 0.1% in two replicate wells. A clonotype was defined as cross-reactive if the clonotype was significantly expanded both in SARS-CoV-2 spike wells and in at least one common cold coronavirus spike condition. CDR3 similarity was assessed by Levenshtein distance using the stringdist R package, and unrooted trees were constructed with ape in R 3.6.1. In its TCRdb copy, this immuneACCESS table keeps in-frame sequences only and misses some clones. Where compared with another copy, unresolved V genes explain less than half of these, and the others have no known cause. From that table come the V and J calls and clone size; the DNA was used to work out D and trimming. The sample table shows around 40,000 clones, and about two thirds are seen once. The biggest ten clones account for around 3.8% of the sample.

After more than 9 days of culture, CD4+ T cells were isolated with the EasySep CD4+ T cell isolation kit. Healthy vaccine recipients had no prior SARS-CoV-2 infection, confirmed by negative nucleocapsid antibodies before and after vaccination. On days 3 and 7, half of the culture medium was replaced with fresh IL-2-containing medium. Unless noted otherwise, every peptide stimulation condition was cultured in triplicate wells. Using Ficoll-Paque Plus gradient centrifugation, PBMC were separated from whole blood and then either used fresh or cryopreserved at -140C. The QIAamp micro DNA kit was used to extract genomic DNA from the cultured CD4+ T cells.

The sample here was CD4+ T cells from PBMCs cultured without peptide, taken before COVID-19 vaccination. The sequence derives from a human donor who received a COVID-19 vaccine. The sequence links TRBV5-1 to TRBJ2-7, and TRBD1 matches 11 of the central bases. The DNA sequence follows: TGCGCCAGCAGCCCCGGGACAGGGGGGGCCTACGAGCAGTACTTC. It translates to CASSPGTGGAYEQYF.